Listed below are T cell receptor beta chains from one sample, sequenced in a study of cytomegalovirus exposure and HLA in healthy donors. TCRdb keeps only in-frame clones here, not all; method: immunoSEQ multiplex PCR. The sample yields roughly 200,000 clones, roughly 78% seen once. The sample consisted of PBMCs. All receptors derive from a woman between 25 and 40 years old in good health and CMV-seropositive. CDR3s include the opening cysteine and the closing phenylalanine or tryptophan. The D gene is left open where the match is weak. Rows may omit the clone size; those that give it use once, few, many or a size class.

length | D | J | size | V | CDR3 | DNA
18 | - | TRBJ2-2 | - | TRBV7-9 | CASSLGSSGTQNTGELFF | TGTGCCAGCAGCTTGGGTTCATCGGGGACACAGAACACCGGGGAGCTGTTTTTT
15 | TRBD1 | TRBJ2-1 | - | TRBV6-1 | CASTPRGTEYNEQFF | TGTGCCAGCACCCCAAGGGGGACAGAATACAATGAGCAGTTCTTC
13 | - | TRBJ2-7 | - | TRBV19 | CASSPGDTYEQYF | TGTGCCTCCAGTCCGGGGGATACCTACGAGCAGTACTTC
13 | TRBD2 | TRBJ2-7 | once | TRBV29-1 | CSVWTSGTHEQYF | TGCAGCGTCTGGACTAGCGGGACCCACGAGCAGTACTTC
18 | - | TRBJ2-3 | - | TRBV7-9 | CASSSRGVSDSSTDTQYF | TGTGCCAGCAGTTCTCGGGGAGTTTCGGATTCAAGCACAGATACGCAGTATTTT
15 | - | TRBJ1-5 | - | TRBV7-2 | CASSLQGGSNQPQHF | TGTGCCAGCAGCTTACAGGGTGGCAGCAATCAGCCCCAGCATTTT
14 | TRBD1 | TRBJ1-6 | - | TRBV7-8 | CASSDTGGSSPLHF | TGTGCCAGCAGCGATACAGGGGGCAGTTCACCCCTCCACTTT
13 | TRBD1 | TRBJ1-2 | once | TRBV18 | CASSPGRGYGYTF | TGTGCCAGCTCACCTGGCAGGGGGTATGGCTACACCTTC
16 | - | TRBJ1-5 | - | TRBV19 | CASSIDRPYSNQPQHF | TGTGCCAGTAGTATAGACAGGCCATATAGCAATCAGCCCCAGCATTTT
17 | TRBD2 | TRBJ2-7 | few | TRBV7-6 | CASSLEVSGGPLNEQYF | TGTGCCAGCAGCTTAGAGGTTTCGGGAGGGCCCTTGAACGAGCAGTACTTC
16 | - | TRBJ1-4 | - | TRBV9 | CASSVRLGGGNEKLFF | TGTGCCAGCAGCGTAAGGCTCGGGGGGGGTAATGAAAAACTGTTTTTT
15 | TRBD2 | TRBJ2-3 | - | TRBV6-6 | CASSYSSGRGDTQYF | TGTGCCAGCAGTTACTCTAGCGGGAGAGGTGATACGCAGTATTTT
14 | TRBD2 | TRBJ2-5 | - | TRBV5-4 | CASSPAGGLETQYF | TGTGCCAGCAGCCCAGCGGGAGGTTTGGAGACCCAGTACTTC
18 | - | TRBJ1-6 | - | TRBV4-3 | CASSQGFAAITYPGPLHF | TGCGCCAGCAGCCAAGGTTTTGCGGCCATTACATACCCGGGGCCCCTCCACTTT
17 | TRBD2 | TRBJ2-7 | - | TRBV13 | CASSLGLPSGAPYEQYF | TGTGCCAGCAGCTTAGGGCTCCCTAGCGGGGCTCCCTACGAGCAGTACTTC
14 | - | TRBJ2-7 | - | TRBV7-2 | CASSFTRNSYEQYF | TGTGCCAGCAGCTTTACACGTAACTCCTACGAGCAGTACTTC
14 | - | TRBJ2-3 | - | TRBV7-2 | CASSPGVHTDTQYF | TGTGCCAGCAGCCCCGGGGTTCACACAGATACGCAGTATTTT
15 | - | TRBJ2-7 | - | TRBV7-9 | CSSSSRVRGAYEQYF | TGTTCCAGCAGCTCTAGGGTCAGGGGCGCCTACGAGCAGTACTTC
13 | - | TRBJ2-3 | - | TRBV30 | CAWSIIRGDTQYF | TGTGCCTGGAGCATCATAAGGGGAGATACGCAGTATTTT
15 | TRBD1 | TRBJ1-1 | - | TRBV2 | CASSGTGGLVVEAFF | TGTGCCAGCAGCGGGACAGGGGGCTTGGTCGTTGAAGCTTTCTTT
13 | - | TRBJ1-5 | - | TRBV29-1 | CSVGQGRNQPQHF | TGCAGCGTTGGGCAGGGGCGCAATCAGCCCCAGCATTTT
13 | - | TRBJ1-3 | - | TRBV9 | CASSPGQGNTIYF | TGTGCCAGCAGCCCTGGGCAGGGAAACACCATATATTTT
11 | - | TRBJ1-5 | - | TRBV20-1 | CSARDQGPQHF | TGCAGTGCTAGAGATCAGGGGCCTCAGCATTTT
16 | - | TRBJ2-7 | once | TRBV11-2 | CASSSLWTESSYEQYF | TGTGCCAGCAGCAGTCTATGGACAGAGAGCTCCTACGAGCAGTACTTC
14 | - | TRBJ1-1 | few | TRBV2 | CASSEAQGNTEAFF | TGTGCCAGCAGTGAAGCCCAGGGGAACACTGAAGCTTTCTTT
14 | - | TRBJ2-2 | many | TRBV6-4 | CASSDSTEHRELFF | TGTGCCAGCAGTGACTCGACGGAGCACCGGGAGCTGTTTTTT
12 | - | TRBJ2-3 | - | TRBV29-1 | CSVLGLEIEQYF | TGCAGCGTTCTAGGCTTGGAGATAGAGCAGTATTTT
16 | TRBD1 | TRBJ1-2 | - | TRBV4-3 | CASSQDRPRTGVGYTF | TGCGCCAGCAGCCAAGACCGACCCCGAACAGGGGTAGGCTACACCTTC
16 | - | TRBJ2-3 | - | TRBV4-2 | CASSQGEEVSTDTQYF | TGTGCCAGCAGCCAAGGGGAGGAGGTCAGCACAGATACGCAGTATTTT
13 | TRBD1 | TRBJ1-1 | - | TRBV19 | CASSIGTGPEAFF | TGTGCCAGTAGTATAGGGACAGGGCCCGAAGCTTTCTTT
12 | - | TRBJ1-1 | - | TRBV5-4 | CARSSENTEAFF | TGTGCCAGGAGTTCTGAGAACACTGAAGCTTTCTTT
15 | TRBD2 | TRBJ2-1 | - | TRBV4-3 | CASSQASGRLDEQFF | TGCGCCAGCAGCCAAGCTAGCGGGAGATTGGATGAGCAGTTCTTC
15 | TRBD1 | TRBJ1-2 | - | TRBV6-5 | CASRLDRGVGYGYTF | TGTGCCAGCAGATTGGACAGGGGGGTTGGCTATGGCTACACCTTC
14 | - | TRBJ2-5 | - | TRBV19 | CASSISYREETQYF | TGTGCCAGTAGTATAAGCTACAGGGAAGAGACCCAGTACTTC
13 | - | TRBJ2-7 | - | TRBV12-5 | CASGLEENYEQYF | TGTGCTAGTGGTTTGGAGGAGAACTACGAGCAGTACTTC
13 | - | TRBJ2-2 | - | TRBV21-1 | CASIRGGTGELFF | TGTGCCAGCATCAGGGGTGGGACCGGGGAGCTGTTTTTT
13 | TRBD1 | TRBJ1-2 | - | TRBV5-8 | CASSSTGRYGYTF | TGTGCCAGCAGCTCGACAGGGAGATATGGCTACACCTTC